This section outlines one TCR beta chain sequence together with its context. As yet, its antigen is unknown. These data come from a study of post-analysis software for immune sequencing data. Study background: Relapsing-remitting, secondary progressive and progressive-relapsing multiple sclerosis were all included among the disease courses.

The V end lost 1 base, the J end lost 0 bases, and 19 bases lay between the germline ends. Germline V gene lookup returns CDR1 LGHNA and CDR2 YNFKEQ. The CDR3 is 19 residues long. TCR beta cDNA libraries included unique molecular identifiers. TCRdb recomputed calls from the PCR reads with MiXCR, one row per CDR3 protein. The repertoire has hundreds of thousands of distinct CDR3 sequences, about 27% of them found once; the top ten carry approximately 0.55%. Study results and caveats: Strong same-batch co-clustering of samples appeared with F measure clustering. When compared against controls, multiple sclerosis patients showed significantly lower normalized Chao1 diversity. Five or six TRBV segments, TRBV5-6, TRBV5-1 and TRBV20-1 among them, were found more frequent in patients than controls.

The clonotype originates from a girl aged 10 to 17 with multiple sclerosis. The rearrangement joins TRBV4-2 to TRBJ2-4, with D perhaps assigned TRBD1 or TRBD2 (5 bases each). Sequencing was carried out using blood. CDR3 amino acids: CASSQGNGAGLLAKNIQYF. Here the CDR3 DNA reads TGTGCCAGCAGCCAAGGGAACGGGGCGGGCCTACTAGCCAAAAACATTCAGTACTTC.